This TCR beta chain was retrieved from a study of early T cells in non-severe SARS-CoV-2 infection. The study's findings and limits: Matching against VDJdb likely underestimated virus-specific expansions, favoring anti-spike CD8.

This clonotype was recorded many times. Its antigen is unidentified. Individual cDNA molecules each received unique molecular identifiers attached to them. A single record per CDR3 protein comes from TCRdb applying MiXCR to the 5' RACE reads. The sample records tens of thousands of distinct CDR3 sequences, about 4.5% being singletons. Specimen: whole blood, collected at baseline. This clonotype was obtained from an adult who was a healthcare worker with PCR-confirmed SARS-CoV-2 infection or an uninfected control (not recorded which).

For the CDR3, the DNA is TGTGCCAGCAGATCGGGACCACAGAACACTGAAGCTTTCTTT. It encodes CASRSGPQNTEAFF. The chain combines TRBV12-3 or TRBV12-4 with TRBJ1-1, with D possibly matching TRBD1 (5 bases). V was cut by 6 bases and J by 1 base, with 12 bases left in between. The CDR3 loop spans 14 amino acids.